The 9 T cell receptor beta chains presented below share a single source sample, sequenced in a study of OX40 agonist ivuxolimab in advanced cancers. The protocol was immunoSEQ multiplex PCR, while the TCRdb copy is restricted to in-frame clones and leaves out a portion. The sample holds tens of thousands of clones, just over 85% seen once. Sequencing used CD4+ or CD8+ T cells sorted from blood, obtained in a trial of the OX40 agonist ivuxolimab. Source of these receptors: an adult with an advanced solid tumor such as melanoma, head and neck, liver or kidney cancer.

The chain employs TRBV28 and TRBJ2-2, with a weak D call TRBD1 (5 bases). This CDR3 comprises 16 residues. Germline V gene lookup returns CDR1 MDHEN and CDR2 SYDVKM. V was trimmed by 6 bases and J by 7 bases, leaving 21 bases between them. DNA for the CDR3: TGTGCCAGCAGACTGGGGTGGCAGGGAACGAACGGGGAGCTGTTTTTT. The encoded protein is CASRLGWQGTNGELFF.

This clone was recorded only once. The V call is TRBV4-1, the J call TRBJ2-1; D remains unclear. V was trimmed by 0 bases and J by 0 bases, leaving 12 bases between them. The length of the CDR3 is 17 residues. Germline CDR1 and CDR2: MGHRA and YSYEKL. The CDR3 is CASSQEPSLSSYNEQFF. In DNA, the CDR3 is TGCGCCAGCAGCCAAGAACCCAGCCTGAGCTCCTACAATGAGCAGTTCTTC.

This clone was seen a handful of times. The gene calls are TRBV30 and TRBJ1-2, with D uncertain. This CDR3 comprises 11 residues. The germline V and J ends were trimmed by 4 bases and 8 bases, with 11 bases remaining between them. The germline V gene encodes CDR1 GTSNPN and CDR2 SVGIG (reference sequence). The CDR3: CAWNLGGGYTF. The CDR3 region has the DNA TGTGCCTGGAACCTGGGCGGCGGCTACACCTTC.

V is TRBV5-8 and J is TRBJ2-2, with 8 bases fitting TRBD1. The CDR3 consists of 14 residues. Germline-derived CDR1 and CDR2 are SGHTS and YDEGEE. Germline trimming cut 4 bases from V and 7 bases from J; bases unmatched to any gene: 6. The CDR3 bases are TGTGCCAGCAGCACGGGACAGGAGGTCGGGGAGCTGTTTTTT. This codes for CASSTGQEVGELFF.

This chain connects TRBV19 to TRBJ2-7; TRBD2 aligns across 11 bases. The CDR3 length is 15 residues. J was trimmed by 3 bases and V by 2 bases; bases with no gene match: 3. The germline CDR1 and CDR2 sequences are LNHDA and SQIVND (reference sequence). CDR3 nucleotide sequence: TGTGCCAGTAGTATATCCCTAGCGGGAGGCTACGAGCAGTACTTC. This codes for CASSISLAGGYEQYF. Variable domain in full (rest from reference TRBV19 and TRBJ2-7): DGGITQSPKYLFRKEGQNVTLSCEQNLNHDAMYWYRQDPGQGLRLIYYSQIVNDFQKGDIAEGYSVSREKKESFPLTVTSAQKNPTAFYLCASSISLAGGYEQYFGPGTRLTVT.

This chain connects TRBV6-5 to TRBJ1-1; D remains ambiguous. Trimming removed 4 bases at V and 5 bases at J, with 11 bases between. This CDR3 has 13 amino acids. Germline V gene lookup returns CDR1 MNHEY and CDR2 SVGAGI. CDR3 DNA: TGTGCCAGCAGTTCTCCGGGAGCGACTGAAGCTTTCTTT. It encodes CASSSPGATEAFF.

This chain uses TRBV6-6 with TRBJ2-5, with 10 bases that match TRBD2. Trimming removed 6 bases from V and 2 bases from J; junction bases left unmatched: 6. CDR1 MNHNY and CDR2 SVGAGI come from the germline V gene (reference sequence). CDR3 length: 15 amino acids. CDR3 region: CASSRTSGSQETQYF. The CDR3 region has the DNA TGTGCCAGCAGCCGGACTAGCGGCTCTCAAGAGACCCAGTACTTC.

This clone was observed once. The chain employs TRBV6-1 and TRBJ1-1, with D uncertain. CDR1 is MNHNS and CDR2 is SASEGT in the germline V gene. The V and J ends lost 10 bases and 1 base respectively, with 16 bases between them. CDR3 length: 14 amino acids. The CDR3 loop reads CATHVPHTNTEAFF. The CDR3 region has the DNA TGTGCCACCCACGTGCCCCATACGAACACTGAAGCTTTCTTT.

The chain carries TRBV5-1 and TRBJ2-3; 13 bases match TRBD2. V gave up 3 bases and J gave up 4 bases; unmatched junction bases: 5. Germline V gene lookup returns CDR1 SGHRS and CDR2 YFSETQ. The CDR3 has 16 amino acids. The CDR3 spells CASSSGLAGVADTQYF. CDR3 nucleotides: TGCGCCAGCAGCTCTGGACTAGCGGGAGTGGCAGATACGCAGTATTTT.